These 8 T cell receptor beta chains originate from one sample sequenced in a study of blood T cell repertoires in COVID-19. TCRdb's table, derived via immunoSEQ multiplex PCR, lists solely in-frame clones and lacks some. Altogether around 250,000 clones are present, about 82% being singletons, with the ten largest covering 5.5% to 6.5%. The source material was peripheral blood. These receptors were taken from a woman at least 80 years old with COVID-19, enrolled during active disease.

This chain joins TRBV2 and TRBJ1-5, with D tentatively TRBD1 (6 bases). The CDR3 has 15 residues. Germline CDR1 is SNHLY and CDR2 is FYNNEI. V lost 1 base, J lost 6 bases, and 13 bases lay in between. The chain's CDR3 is CASSEEGSRGQPQHF. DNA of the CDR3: TGTGCCAGCAGTGAAGAGGGGAGCAGGGGTCAGCCCCAGCATTTT.

CDR3 sequence reads: CASSQEFRQGSTDTQYF. The CDR3 DNA reads as TGTGCCAGCAGCCAAGAGTTTCGCCAGGGAAGCACAGATACGCAGTATTTT. The chain joins TRBV4-2 to TRBJ2-3; the D gene is possibly TRBD1 (5 bases). CDR1 and CDR2 (germline): LGHNA, YNFKEQ. V lost 0 bases, J lost 0 bases, and 13 bases lay in between. This CDR3 is 17 amino acids long.

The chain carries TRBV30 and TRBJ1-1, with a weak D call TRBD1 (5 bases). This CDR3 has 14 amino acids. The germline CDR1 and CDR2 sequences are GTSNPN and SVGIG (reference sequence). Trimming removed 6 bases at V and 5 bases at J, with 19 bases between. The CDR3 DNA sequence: TGTGCCTGTCGAGCCAGGGCGAGGCTGACTGAAGCTTTCTTT. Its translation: CACRARARLTEAFF.

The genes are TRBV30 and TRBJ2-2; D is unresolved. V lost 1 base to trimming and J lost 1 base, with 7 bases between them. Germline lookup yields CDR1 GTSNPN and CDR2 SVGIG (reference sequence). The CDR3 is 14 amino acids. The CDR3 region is CAWSGDKNTGELFF. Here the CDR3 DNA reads TGTGCCTGGAGTGGTGACAAGAACACCGGGGAGCTGTTTTTT.

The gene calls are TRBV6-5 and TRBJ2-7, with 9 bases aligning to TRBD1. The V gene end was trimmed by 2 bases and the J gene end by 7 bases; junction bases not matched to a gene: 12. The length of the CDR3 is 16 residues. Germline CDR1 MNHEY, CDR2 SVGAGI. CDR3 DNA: TGTGCCAGCAGTTACGCAGGACAGGGGTTGTGGGGGGAGCAGTACGTC. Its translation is CASSYAGQGLWGEQYV.

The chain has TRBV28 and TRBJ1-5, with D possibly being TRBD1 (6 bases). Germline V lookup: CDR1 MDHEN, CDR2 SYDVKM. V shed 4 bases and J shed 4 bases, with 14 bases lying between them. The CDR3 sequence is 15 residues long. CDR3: CASSSQDRPNQPQHF. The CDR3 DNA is TGTGCCAGCAGTTCCCAGGACAGACCAAATCAGCCCCAGCATTTT.

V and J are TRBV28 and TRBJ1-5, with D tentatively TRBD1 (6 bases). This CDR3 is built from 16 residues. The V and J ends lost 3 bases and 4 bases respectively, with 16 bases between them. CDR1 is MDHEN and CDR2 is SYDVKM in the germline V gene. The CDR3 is CASSFFRGRENQPQHF. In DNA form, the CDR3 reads TGTGCCAGCAGTTTTTTCAGGGGCAGGGAGAATCAGCCCCAGCATTTT.

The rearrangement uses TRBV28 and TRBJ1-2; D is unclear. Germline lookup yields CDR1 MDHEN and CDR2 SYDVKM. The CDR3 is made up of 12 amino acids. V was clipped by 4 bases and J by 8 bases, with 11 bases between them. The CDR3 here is CASSWRVGGYTF. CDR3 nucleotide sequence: TGTGCCAGCAGTTGGCGGGTTGGGGGCTACACCTTC.